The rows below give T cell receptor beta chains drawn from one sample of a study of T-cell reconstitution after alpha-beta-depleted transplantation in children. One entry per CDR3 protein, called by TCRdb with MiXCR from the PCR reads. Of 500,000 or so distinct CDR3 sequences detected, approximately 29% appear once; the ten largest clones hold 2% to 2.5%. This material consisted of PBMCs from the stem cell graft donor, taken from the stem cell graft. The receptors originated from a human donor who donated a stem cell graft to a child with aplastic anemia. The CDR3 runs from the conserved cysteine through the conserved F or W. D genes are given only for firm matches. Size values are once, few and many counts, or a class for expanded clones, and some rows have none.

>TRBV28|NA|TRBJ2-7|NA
CASSPRLGSSYEQYF
TGTGCCAGCAGTCCGCGACTGGGGTCCTCCTACGAGCAGTACTTC
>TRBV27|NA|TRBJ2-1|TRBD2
CASSTFLAGGRNEQFF
TGTGCCAGCAGTACCTTCTTAGCGGGAGGGCGCAATGAGCAGTTCTTC
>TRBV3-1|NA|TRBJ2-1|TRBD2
CASSQEGGLAGYNEQFF
TGTGCCAGCAGCCAAGAAGGGGGACTAGCGGGATACAATGAGCAGTTCTTC
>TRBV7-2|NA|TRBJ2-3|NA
CASSLVSSPGTDTQYF
TGTGCCAGCAGCTTAGTCTCCAGCCCAGGCACAGATACGCAGTATTTT
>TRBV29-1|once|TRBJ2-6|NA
CSAWGPGSGANGLTF
TGCAGCGCCTGGGGACCTGGGTCTGGGGCCAACGGCCTGACTTTC
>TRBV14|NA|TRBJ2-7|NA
CASSQDLRAGQQYF
TGTGCCAGCAGCCAAGATTTACGGGCCGGCCAGCAGTACTTC
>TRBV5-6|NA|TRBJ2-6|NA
CASSLDFSGANVLTF
TGTGCCAGCAGCTTGGATTTCTCTGGGGCCAACGTCCTGACTTTC
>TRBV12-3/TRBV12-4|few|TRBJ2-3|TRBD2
CASSSSTAGGFPTQYF
TGTGCCAGCAGTTCCTCAACAGCGGGAGGCTTCCCTACGCAGTATTTT
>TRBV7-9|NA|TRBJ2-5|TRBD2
CASSPSGGTETQYF
TGTGCCAGCAGCCCCAGCGGGGGGACAGAGACCCAGTACTTC
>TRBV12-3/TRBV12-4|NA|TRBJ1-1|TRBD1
CASIPGGTGNMNTEAFF
TGTGCCAGCATCCCAGGAGGGACAGGGAATATGAACACTGAAGCTTTCTTT
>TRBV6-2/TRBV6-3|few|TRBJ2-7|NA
CASSAMPGLGFYEQYF
TGTGCCAGCAGTGCCATGCCGGGACTGGGGTTCTACGAGCAGTACTTC
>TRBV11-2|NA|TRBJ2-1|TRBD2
CASSLVGGGALAYNEQFF
TGTGCCAGCAGCTTAGTAGGCGGGGGTGCCCTCGCATACAATGAGCAGTTCTTC
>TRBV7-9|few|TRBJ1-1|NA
CASSSGGDTEAFF
TGTGCCAGCAGCTCTGGGGGAGACACTGAAGCTTTCTTT
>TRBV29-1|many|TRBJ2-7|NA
CSVEDFVYEQYF
TGCAGCGTTGAAGACTTCGTCTACGAGCAGTACTTC
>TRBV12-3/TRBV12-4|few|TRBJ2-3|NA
CASSFRLDTQYF
TGTGCCAGCAGTTTTCGACTTGATACGCAGTATTTT
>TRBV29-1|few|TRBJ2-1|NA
CSAKSYNEQFF
TGCAGCGCTAAGTCCTACAATGAGCAGTTCTTC
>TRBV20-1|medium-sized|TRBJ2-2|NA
CSASSTAGELFF
TGCAGTGCTAGTAGTACAGCCGGGGAGCTGTTTTTT
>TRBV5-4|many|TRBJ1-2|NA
CASSLDATRYTF
TGTGCCAGCAGCTTGGACGCCACTCGCTACACCTTC
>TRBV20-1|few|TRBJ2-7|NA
CSATENYEQYF
TGCAGTGCTACAGAAAACTACGAGCAGTACTTC
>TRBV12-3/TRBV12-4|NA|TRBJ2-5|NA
CASRMRVFGETQYF
TGTGCCAGCAGGATGCGGGTATTTGGAGAGACCCAGTACTTC
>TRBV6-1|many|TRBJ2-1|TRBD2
CASSTGGSSYNEQFF
TGTGCCAGCAGCACGGGGGGGAGCTCCTACAATGAGCAGTTCTTC
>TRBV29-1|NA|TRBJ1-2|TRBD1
CSVDRSEGYTF
TGCAGCGTGGACAGGAGTGAGGGCTACACCTTC
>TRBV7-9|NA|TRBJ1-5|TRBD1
CASSTGTGVSNQPQHF
TGTGCCAGCAGCACCGGGACAGGAGTTAGCAATCAGCCCCAGCATTTT
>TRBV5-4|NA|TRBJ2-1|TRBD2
CASSGPTSGRSEQFF
TGTGCCAGCAGCGGACCGACTAGCGGGAGGTCTGAGCAGTTCTTC
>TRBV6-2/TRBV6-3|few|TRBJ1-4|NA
CASWGTRHEKLFF
TGTGCCAGCTGGGGTACCAGACACGAAAAACTGTTTTTT
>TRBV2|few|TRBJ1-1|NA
CASGEGFRDTEAFF
TGTGCCAGCGGGGAGGGGTTTCGGGACACTGAAGCTTTCTTT
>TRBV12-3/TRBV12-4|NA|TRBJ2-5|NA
CASSLDGTGQETQYF
TGTGCCAGCAGTTTAGATGGTACAGGACAAGAGACCCAGTACTTC
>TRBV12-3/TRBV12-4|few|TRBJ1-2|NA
CASSRANYGYTF
TGTGCCAGCAGTAGGGCTAACTATGGCTACACCTTC
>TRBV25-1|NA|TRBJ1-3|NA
CASSESLISGNTIYF
TGTGCCAGCAGTGAATCCCTCATCTCTGGAAACACCATATATTTT
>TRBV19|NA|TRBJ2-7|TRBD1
CASSVTGGGEQYF
TGTGCCAGTAGTGTGACAGGGGGCGGCGAGCAGTACTTC
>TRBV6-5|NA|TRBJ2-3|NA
CASSYSRQFTDTQYF
TGTGCCAGCAGTTACTCGCGGCAGTTTACAGATACGCAGTATTTT
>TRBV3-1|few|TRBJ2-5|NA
CASSQGGGAKTQYF
TGTGCCAGCAGCCAAGGTGGAGGGGCAAAGACCCAGTACTTC
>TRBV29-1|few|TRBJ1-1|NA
CSPTTQAGNTEAFF
TGCAGCCCCACGACCCAGGCGGGGAACACTGAAGCTTTCTTT
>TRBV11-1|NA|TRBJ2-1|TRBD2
CASSLVRLAGPGRANEQFF
TGTGCCAGCAGCTTAGTGCGACTAGCGGGACCCGGTCGTGCGAATGAGCAGTTCTTC
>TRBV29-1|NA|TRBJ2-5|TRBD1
CSASGTGNQETQYF
TGCAGCGCTTCCGGGACAGGGAACCAAGAGACCCAGTACTTC
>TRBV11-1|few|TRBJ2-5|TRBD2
CASSLAIEVWAGGETQYF
TGTGCCAGCAGCTTAGCTATCGAGGTCTGGGCGGGAGGCGAGACCCAGTACTTC
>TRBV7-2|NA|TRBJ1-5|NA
CASSSGWGQPQHF
TGTGCCAGCAGCTCCGGTTGGGGACAGCCCCAGCATTTT
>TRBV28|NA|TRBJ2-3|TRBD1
CASSNRGPGTDTQYF
TGTGCCAGCAGCAACAGGGGGCCGGGCACAGATACGCAGTATTTT
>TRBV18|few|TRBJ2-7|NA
CASSPPNRAYPYEQYF
TGTGCCAGCTCACCACCTAACAGGGCTTACCCCTACGAGCAGTACTTC
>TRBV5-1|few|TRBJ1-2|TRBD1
CASSPGQGAIDGYTF
TGCGCCAGCAGCCCGGGACAGGGGGCGATTGATGGCTACACCTTC
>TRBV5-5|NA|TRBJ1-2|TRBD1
CASSSTVVGTGIYGYTF
TGTGCCAGCAGCTCGACGGTGGTCGGGACAGGGATCTATGGCTACACCTTC
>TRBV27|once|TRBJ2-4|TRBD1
CASQGGRQGANIQYF
TGTGCCAGTCAGGGAGGGAGACAGGGGGCAAACATTCAGTACTTC
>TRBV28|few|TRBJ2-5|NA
CASTSGLPQETQYF
TGTGCCAGCACCTCCGGACTGCCTCAAGAGACCCAGTACTTC
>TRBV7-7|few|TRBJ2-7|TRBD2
CASSLAKREGYEQYF
TGTGCCAGCAGCTTAGCCAAGCGGGAGGGTTACGAGCAGTACTTC
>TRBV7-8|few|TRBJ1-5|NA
CASSSASGHGNQPQHF
TGTGCCAGCAGCTCCGCATCGGGACACGGTAATCAGCCCCAGCATTTT
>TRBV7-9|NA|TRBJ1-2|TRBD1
CASSFGDRRNYGYTF
TGTGCCAGCAGCTTCGGGGACAGGAGAAACTATGGCTACACCTTC
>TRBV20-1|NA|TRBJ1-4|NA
CSARDRAGETNEKLFF
TGCAGTGCTAGAGATAGGGCAGGGGAGACTAATGAAAAACTGTTTTTT
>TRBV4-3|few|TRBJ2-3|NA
CASSQVAGRGDTQYF
TGCGCCAGCAGCCAAGTGGCGGGACGAGGGGATACGCAGTATTTT
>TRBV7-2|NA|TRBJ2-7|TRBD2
CASSASGRITYEQYF
TGTGCCAGCAGCGCGAGCGGGAGGATTACATACGAGCAGTACTTC
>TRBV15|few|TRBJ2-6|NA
CATNREPSGANVLTF
TGTGCCACCAATCGGGAGCCATCTGGGGCCAACGTCCTGACTTTC
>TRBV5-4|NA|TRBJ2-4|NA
CASSLGSNGDIQYF
TGTGCCAGCAGCTTGGGCTCAAACGGGGACATTCAGTACTTC
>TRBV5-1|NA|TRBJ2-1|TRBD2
CASSLTGGYNEQFF
TGTGCCAGCAGCTTGACGGGAGGTTACAATGAGCAGTTCTTC